This TCR beta chain originates from a study of T cell repertoires in cytomegalovirus infection. Study background: An indication of both CMV infection and matching HLA type came from public TCR beta signatures.

The CDR3 loop spans 19 amino acids. V trimming: 0 bases; J trimming: 4 bases; junction bases outside the gene matches: 10. Germline V CDR1 and CDR2: LGHNA, YNFKEQ. TCRdb reprocessed the reads via MiXCR and lists one record per CDR3 protein. The sample carries 650,000 to 850,000 distinct CDR3 sequences, just under 30% recorded once. A remark on this clonotype: The antigen is not known.

This specimen was cultured CD8+ T cells from PBMCs, taken from culture after CMV antigen stimulation. The sequence was collected from a human donor in good health (CMV status not recorded). Some clones in this sample may be carry-over from other donors' samples. This chain links TRBV4-2 with TRBJ2-1; 12 bases fit TRBD2. The CDR3 sequence: CASSQDPASGGAGYNEQFF. In DNA form, the CDR3 reads TGTGCCAGCAGCCAAGATCCGGCTAGCGGGGGGGCGGGGTACAATGAGCAGTTCTTC.